The next 27 T cell receptor beta chains were all read from a single sample in a study of T cell responses to AZD1222 COVID-19 vaccine. Assay used: immunoSEQ multiplex PCR; TCRdb lists only in-frame clones, some missing. Of fewer than 85,000 clones in the sample, more than 70% were seen once. Sequencing was performed on peripheral blood, taken on day 0 of AZD1222 vaccination. The origin of the receptors is an adult in good health.

J is TRBJ1-1 and V is TRBV15; 8 nucleotides match TRBD1. CDR3 length equals 18 residues. Unmatched junction bases numbered 13, after V lost 0 bases and J lost 4 bases. Per germline, CDR1 LNHNV and CDR2 YYDKDF (reference sequence). The CDR3 sequence: CATSRDRTGLGGGTEAFF. CDR3 DNA sequence: TGTGCCACCAGCAGAGATCGGACAGGGCTCGGGGGGGGCACTGAAGCTTTCTTT.

This chain uses TRBV5-1 with TRBJ1-2, with 7 bases that match TRBD1. CDR3 length equals 14 residues. The trim removed 4 bases at V and 4 bases at J, leaving 7 bases unmatched. Germline V lookup: CDR1 SGHRS, CDR2 YFSETQ. The chain's CDR3 is CASSVTGLGYGYTF. DNA for the CDR3: TGCGCCAGCAGCGTGACAGGGTTGGGCTATGGCTACACCTTC.

The J gene is TRBJ2-7, the V gene TRBV20-1, with TRBD1 identical over 10 bases. In germline, CDR1 is DFQATT, CDR2 SNEGSKA (reference sequence). The CDR3 has 13 amino acids. V dropped 3 bases and J dropped 4; count of bases not matched to a gene: 3. CDR3 DNA: TGCAGTGCTAGTTGGGACAGGGGATACGAGCAGTACTTC. As protein: CSASWDRGYEQYF.

There are a few counts of this clone. The chain recombines TRBV30 with TRBJ2-7; TRBD2 is a possible D gene (5 bases). This CDR3 region has 14 residues. Germline CDR1 is GTSNPN and CDR2 is SVGIG (reference sequence). With 1 base removed from V and 7 bases from J, the gap between germline ends came to 17 bases. CDR3 bases: TGTGCCTGGAGTGGGGCGGGCCTCAGGCGGGAGCAGTACTTC. Amino acid sequence: CAWSGAGLRREQYF.

Many counts were recorded for this clone. This chain connects TRBV4-1 to TRBJ2-2, with TRBD2 identical over 16 bases. The CDR3 loop spans 19 amino acids. Germline V lookup: CDR1 MGHRA, CDR2 YSYEKL. With V trimmed by 4 bases and J by 4 bases, 9 bases remained unmatched. CDR3 loop: CASSLMGLAGGHGTGELFF. The CDR3 DNA reads TGCGCCAGCAGCCTTATGGGACTAGCGGGGGGGCACGGCACCGGGGAGCTGTTTTTT.

The rearrangement links TRBV30 to TRBJ2-7; unclear D gene. The CDR3 contains 14 residues. V was pared by 3 bases and J by 0 bases, with 12 bases between. Germline V gene data show CDR1 as GTSNPN and CDR2 as SVGIG (reference sequence). The CDR3 nucleotides are TGTGCCTGGAGGGGGTGGGCAGACTCCTACGAGCAGTACTTC. It specifies CAWRGWADSYEQYF.

This clone is a singleton in its sample. This chain joins TRBV5-8 and TRBJ1-4, with a possible D match to TRBD1 (5 bases). The V end lost 3 bases, the J end lost 4 bases, and 10 bases lay between the germline ends. CDR3 length: 14 amino acids. Germline V gives CDR1 SGHTS, CDR2 YDEGEE. CDR3 nucleotides: TGTGCCAGCAGCTCCCAGGGATATAATGAAAAACTGTTTTTT. Its translation: CASSSQGYNEKLFF.

The chain recombines TRBV7-2 with TRBJ2-2, with 9 bases fitting TRBD2. Trimming removed 1 base from V and 6 bases from J; junction bases left unmatched: 3. Germline V gene sequence: CDR1 SGHTA, CDR2 FQGNSA. The length of the CDR3 is 15 residues. The CDR3, as DNA: TGTGCCAGCAGCTTAGGCGGGAGGGGGGCCGGGGAGCTGTTTTTT. Amino acid sequence: CASSLGGRGAGELFF.

The J gene is TRBJ2-1, the V gene TRBV24-1; 13 nucleotides agree with TRBD2. V trimming: 3 bases; J trimming: 9 bases; junction bases outside the gene matches: 1. The V gene's germline CDR1 is KGHDR and CDR2 SFDVKD. The CDR3 extends over 14 amino acids. In nucleotides, the CDR3 is TGTGCCACCAGTGATCGACTAGCGGGAGGTGAGCAGTTCTTC. Its protein is CATSDRLAGGEQFF.

This clone was observed once. This chain connects TRBV7-9 to TRBJ2-7, with D possibly being TRBD2 (6 bases). The CDR3 spans 14 residues. The germline V and J ends were trimmed by 5 bases and 3 bases, with 14 bases remaining between them. Germline CDR1 is SEHNR and CDR2 is FQNEAQ (reference sequence). The CDR3 bases are TGTGCCAGCAGCCGACTAGGGACTTTCTACGAGCAGTACTTC. Amino acids: CASSRLGTFYEQYF.

The chain has TRBV4-1 and TRBJ2-1; D gene unclear. There are 12 residues in the CDR3. V dropped 1 base and J dropped 12 bases, with 10 bases sitting between them. Germline values: CDR1 MGHRA, CDR2 YSYEKL. CDR3 coding DNA: TGCGCCAGCAGCCAAGGGGTCGCTTGGCAGTTCTTC. It codes for CASSQGVAWQFF.

V gene TRBV7-3 combines with J gene TRBJ2-3; the match to TRBD1 covers 10 bases. The CDR3 loop spans 14 amino acids. CDR1 SGHTA and CDR2 FQGTGA come from the germline V gene. The V gene end was trimmed by 5 bases and the J gene end by 5 bases; junction bases not matched to a gene: 4. The CDR3 DNA is TGTGCCAGCAGCCCAGGACAGGGGGGAGATACGCAGTATTTT. This encodes CASSPGQGGDTQYF.

The chain has TRBV7-9 and TRBJ2-7; the D gene is possibly TRBD1 (5 bases). Germline lookup yields CDR1 SEHNR and CDR2 FQNEAQ (reference sequence). With 5 bases removed from V and 6 bases from J, the gap between germline ends came to 11 bases. The CDR3 is 12 amino acids. CDR3 residues: CASSPDTSEQYF. CDR3 nucleotides: TGTGCCAGCAGCCCGGACACCTCCGAGCAGTACTTC.

The J gene is TRBJ2-7, the V gene TRBV27, with D possibly matching TRBD2 (6 bases). Looked up from germline, CDR1 is MNHEY and CDR2 is SMNVEV (reference sequence). Trimming removed 2 bases at V and 3 bases at J, with 11 bases between. The CDR3 is 14 amino acids. CDR3 sequence: CASSLGGKHYEQYF. The CDR3 DNA follows: TGTGCCAGCAGTTTAGGAGGGAAACACTACGAGCAGTACTTC.

The V and J genes are TRBV9 and TRBJ1-2, with no clear D. The CDR3 has 16 residues. In germline, CDR1 is SGDLS, CDR2 YYNGEE. V lost 4 bases, J lost 2 bases, and 18 bases lay in between. For the CDR3, the DNA is TGTGCCAGCAGCCCCTATGCAGGTTATAAGAACTATGGCTACACCTTC. Protein: CASSPYAGYKNYGYTF.

This chain uses TRBV9 with TRBJ2-2; 9 bases map to TRBD1. This CDR3 comprises 16 residues. The germline CDR1 and CDR2 sequences are SGDLS and YYNGEE. Trimming took 4 bases from V and 6 from J; bases not matched to a gene: 10. The CDR3 loop reads CASSSRTGAYAGELFF. The CDR3 DNA follows: TGTGCCAGCAGCTCACGGACAGGGGCCTACGCCGGGGAGCTGTTTTTT. Full variable domain (missing parts from reference TRBV9 and TRBJ2-2): DSGVTQTPKHLITATGQRVTLRCSPRSGDLSVYWYQQSLDQGLQFLIQYYNGEERAKGNILERFSAQQFPDLHSELNLSSLELGDSALYFCASSSRTGAYAGELFFGEGSRLTVL.

The chain couples TRBV5-1 to TRBJ2-7; TRBD1 aligns across 8 bases. The V segment lost 1 base and the J segment 6 bases; nucleotides outside the gene matches: 9. Per the germline V gene, CDR1 is SGHRS and CDR2 is YFSETQ. The CDR3 totals 15 residues. The CDR3 DNA sequence: TGCGCCAGCAGCTTGTCAGGGGGCGATGATCGCGAGCAGTACTTC. It encodes CASSLSGGDDREQYF.

J is TRBJ2-7 and V is TRBV6-1; the D is unclear. V was cut by 4 bases and J by 4 bases, with 20 bases left in between. CDR1 and CDR2 from the germline V gene are MNHNS and SASEGT. This CDR3 is built from 16 residues. The CDR3 sequence is CASSGLGGRRVYEQYF. As DNA, the CDR3 is TGTGCCAGCAGTGGTTTGGGCGGAAGAAGGGTTTACGAGCAGTACTTC.

For the CDR3, the DNA is TGTGCCAGCAGTTACCCAGGGAATGGTAACTATGGCTACACCTTC. It codes for CASSYPGNGNYGYTF. This chain joins TRBV6-5 and TRBJ1-2; D is perhaps TRBD1 (5 bases). V was clipped by 2 bases and J by 1 base, with 11 bases between them. The CDR3 totals 15 residues. Germline V gene lookup returns CDR1 MNHEY and CDR2 SVGAGI.

In its sample, this clone was seen a few times. The gene calls are TRBV19 and TRBJ2-7; D call uncertain. Germline CDR1 LNHDA, CDR2 SQIVND (reference sequence). This CDR3 region has 14 residues. V was trimmed by 6 bases and J by 6 bases, leaving 18 bases between them. The CDR3 loop reads CASSDGYGLLEQYF. CDR3 nucleotide sequence: TGTGCCAGTAGCGACGGATATGGATTGCTCGAGCAGTACTTC.

V gene TRBV6-6 combines with J gene TRBJ1-1; D is perhaps TRBD1 (6 bases). Germline assignment: CDR1 MNHNY and CDR2 SVGAGI (reference sequence). The CDR3 loop spans 12 amino acids. V lost 9 bases, J lost 8 bases, and 16 bases lay in between. The CDR3 sequence: CASWTFRGEAFF. CDR3 nucleotides: TGTGCCAGTTGGACTTTCAGGGGCGAAGCTTTCTTT.

The chain employs TRBV29-1 and TRBJ2-1, with 12 nucleotides matching TRBD1. V shed 8 bases, J shed 7 bases, and the junction held 9 bases outside the gene matches. Germline values: CDR1 SQVTM, CDR2 ANQGSEA. The CDR3 contains 14 residues. The CDR3 DNA reads TGCAGCCTCAGAGGGGGACAGGGGGCGAATGAGCAGTTCTTC. This translates into CSLRGGQGANEQFF.

The chain uses TRBV6-6 and TRBJ2-5; 12 bases align to TRBD2. From germline, CDR1 is MNHNY and CDR2 SVGAGI (reference sequence). The CDR3 has 16 amino acids. After removal of 0 bases from V and 5 bases from J, the junction contained 4 bases not matched to a gene. CDR3 coding DNA: TGTGCCAGCAGTTACTCACGACTAGCGGGGGAGGAGACCCAGTACTTC. As protein: CASSYSRLAGEETQYF.

The chain has TRBV18 and TRBJ1-1; TRBD1 might be the D (5 bases). Deletions cut 5 bases from V and 4 bases from J, with 17 bases between. The V gene's germline CDR1 is KGHSH and CDR2 LQKENI. The length of the CDR3 is 15 residues. The chain's CDR3 is CASSTAPGDLTEAFF. CDR3 DNA: TGTGCCAGCTCAACTGCCCCGGGGGACCTCACTGAAGCTTTCTTT.

The V call is TRBV7-8, the J call TRBJ2-1; D remains ambiguous. The ends were cut back, 5 bases at V and 7 bases at J, with 12 bases in the middle. The CDR3 is 13 residues long. The V gene's germline CDR1 is SGHVS and CDR2 FQNEAQ. CDR3 bases: TGTGCCAGCAGCCTAGGGCAGGCAAATGAGCAGTTCTTC. Protein product: CASSLGQANEQFF.

The chain uses TRBV6-5 and TRBJ2-3; D gene ambiguous. Trimming pared 1 base from V and 0 bases from J, leaving 5 bases between. The CDR3 length is 14 residues. Germline assignment: CDR1 MNHEY and CDR2 SVGAGI. In DNA, the CDR3 is TGTGCCAGCAGTTACTTGTCTAGCACAGATACGCAGTATTTT. Protein product: CASSYLSSTDTQYF.

A single count supports this clone. The V and J genes are TRBV5-4 and TRBJ2-7; D is uncertain. Trimming took off 0 bases at V and 7 bases at J, with 17 bases between the two ends. CDR3 length equals 15 residues. The germline CDR1 and CDR2 sequences are SGHNT and YYREEE (reference sequence). The CDR3 sequence: CASSLAGSQPKEQYF. CDR3 bases: TGTGCCAGCAGCTTGGCAGGCAGCCAGCCTAAGGAGCAGTACTTC.